The present entry profiles one T cell receptor beta chain with its context. The entry originates in a study of blood T cell repertoires in COVID-19. In the study overall: Samples of COVID-19 (acute and convalescent) were obtained from the United States, Italy and Spain. From T cells, B-cell-depleted T cells, or PBMCs came the material, which was cDNA or gDNA.

Original processing notes: Nucleated cell number was recorded as an estimate derived from reference gene primer amplification. Measured with immunoSEQ multiplex PCR; TCRdb has only the in-frame clones, and not every one. V and J calls plus clone size are reproduced from that table; the DNA served to infer D and trimming. The sample gives over 110,000 clones, approximately 80% of which show up once; 9.5% to 13% is in the top ten. The CDR3 has 11 residues. Trimming pared 6 bases from V and 6 bases from J, leaving 11 bases between. The germline CDR1 and CDR2 sequences are DFQATT and SNEGSKA (reference sequence).

The receptor comes from a man aged 55 to 70 with active or convalescent COVID-19. The rearrangement joins TRBV20-1 to TRBJ1-1; D gene ambiguous. What was sequenced was peripheral blood. The CDR3 is CSAPFGAEAFF. The CDR3 nucleotides read TGCAGTGCCCCCTTCGGGGCTGAAGCTTTCTTT.